One and the same sample provided the 29 T cell receptor beta chains below, sequenced in a study of blood T cell repertoires in COVID-19. Clones were read by immunoSEQ multiplex PCR, and TCRdb kept only the in-frame ones, dropping some. The profile covers approximately 450,000 clones, with around 87% appearing a single time and 1.1% taken by the ten largest. Sequences were obtained from PBMCs or T cells enriched from blood (not recorded which). The receptors derive from a man aged 25-40 years who had recovered from COVID-19.

V and J are TRBV9 and TRBJ1-4; TRBD1 matches 8 bases. CDR3 size: 15 residues. V trimming: 4 bases; J trimming: 4 bases; junction bases outside the gene matches: 6. Germline V gene data show CDR1 as SGDLS and CDR2 as YYNGEE. The CDR3 sequence is CASSTQGAVNEKLFF. CDR3 nucleotides: TGTGCCAGCAGCACTCAGGGGGCCGTTAATGAAAAACTGTTTTTT.

The V call is TRBV10-3, the J call TRBJ2-7, with 7 bases identical to TRBD1. The V gene's germline CDR1 is ENHRY and CDR2 SYGVKD. This CDR3 is 14 amino acids long. V dropped 7 bases and J dropped 5; count of bases not matched to a gene: 11. In DNA form, the CDR3 reads TGTGCCATCACTGGGACAGAGAGACCTAACGAGCAGTACTTC. Residues: CAITGTERPNEQYF.

The CDR3 bases are TGCAGCACGACAAGGGGGAACACTGAAGCTTTCTTT. This codes for CSTTRGNTEAFF. The rearrangement links TRBV29-1 to TRBJ1-1; a possible D gene is TRBD1 (5 bases). The CDR3 extends over 12 amino acids. Germline V CDR1 and CDR2: SQVTM, ANQGSEA. V was cut by 8 bases and J by 1 base, with 11 bases left in between.

The CDR3: CSASVYGVTYEQYF. The DNA of the CDR3 is TGCAGTGCTAGTGTCTATGGAGTTACCTACGAGCAGTACTTC. The rearrangement joins TRBV20-1 to TRBJ2-7, with unresolved D. The germline V and J ends were trimmed by 3 bases and 2 bases, with 14 bases remaining between them. The germline V gene encodes CDR1 DFQATT and CDR2 SNEGSKA (reference sequence). The CDR3 is 14 amino acids.

The rearrangement joins TRBV21-1 to TRBJ2-7; the listed D gene, TRBD1, was not tested against the DNA. TRBV21-1 is a pseudogene locus. This CDR3 is built from 14 residues. The CDR3 coding sequence is TGTGCCAGCAGCCCCCGGACAGGGGGTTACGAGCAGTACTTC. Protein sequence: CASSPRTGGYEQYF.

This clone showed up just once. The CDR3 DNA is TGTGCCAGCAGCCAAGAGGACAGGGGAGGGAATGGCTACACCTTC. As protein: CASSQEDRGGNGYTF. The gene calls are TRBV3-1 (or the pseudogene TRBV3-2) and TRBJ1-2; 9 bases are shared with TRBD1. Germline CDR1 reads LGHDT; CDR2 reads YNNKEL (reference sequence). Germline trimming cut 0 bases from V and 6 bases from J; bases unmatched to any gene: 5. This CDR3 is built from 15 residues.

The DNA of the CDR3 is TGTGCCACCTGGGGGGGGCGGGGACCCATGAACACTGAAGCTTTCTTT. Translation gives CATWGGRGPMNTEAFF. The chain combines TRBV28 with TRBJ1-1; TRBD1 is a possible D gene (6 bases). V lost 10 bases and J 0 bases, leaving 21 bases between the germline ends. This CDR3 has 16 residues. Germline V gene sequence: CDR1 MDHEN, CDR2 SYDVKM.

The rearrangement links TRBV18 to TRBJ2-3, with D uncertain. Trimming left V 2 bases short and J 4 bases short, with 16 bases between. The CDR3 spans 16 residues. Germline V lookup: CDR1 KGHSH, CDR2 LQKENI. CDR3 loop: CASSPASLPTPDTQYF. CDR3 bases: TGTGCCAGCTCACCAGCATCCCTGCCAACACCAGATACGCAGTATTTT.

The genes are TRBV6-5 and TRBJ2-3, with D perhaps TRBD2 (5 bases). Germline lookup yields CDR1 MNHEY and CDR2 SVGAGI. The ends were cut back, 0 bases at V and 0 bases at J, with 10 bases in the middle. The CDR3 contains 16 residues. The CDR3 protein is CASSYSAGASTDTQYF. CDR3 bases: TGTGCCAGCAGTTACTCGGCGGGCGCTAGCACAGATACGCAGTATTTT.

This chain connects TRBV10-3 to TRBJ1-4; 7 nucleotides match TRBD1. Germline V gene lookup returns CDR1 ENHRY and CDR2 SYGVKD. The CDR3 contains 13 residues. The V segment lost 7 bases and the J segment 6 bases; nucleotides outside the gene matches: 5. CDR3 region: CAINGTGDEKLFF. The CDR3 DNA is TGTGCCATCAACGGCACAGGGGATGAAAAACTGTTTTTT.

J is TRBJ1-2 and V is TRBV10-3, with D hard to call. This CDR3 is built from 13 residues. The germline V gene has CDR1 ENHRY and CDR2 SYGVKD. V was pared by 0 bases and J by 7 bases, with 9 bases between. This CDR3 is CAISESGESGYTF. CDR3 nucleotide sequence: TGTGCCATCAGTGAGTCCGGGGAAAGTGGCTACACCTTC.

A single count supports this clone. J is TRBJ2-5 and V is TRBV28; TRBD1 might be the D (6 bases). The V gene's germline CDR1 is MDHEN and CDR2 SYDVKM. The CDR3 runs to 13 residues. V lost 2 bases and J 6 bases, leaving 10 bases between the germline ends. CDR3 bases: TGTGCCAGCAGTTTAACAGGGAAAAAGACCCAGTACTTC. It yields the protein CASSLTGKKTQYF. Drawing the rest from reference TRBV28 and TRBJ2-5, the complete variable domain is DVKVTQSSRYLVKRTGEKVFLECVQDMDHENMFWYRQDPGLGLRLIYFSYDVKMKEKGDIPEGYSVSREKKERFSLILESASTNQTSMYLCASSLTGKKTQYFGPGTRLLVL.

The chain couples TRBV25-1 to TRBJ2-2, with a weak D call TRBD2 (5 bases). Germline CDR1 reads MGHDK; CDR2 reads SYGVNS. Trimming removed 1 base at V and 7 bases at J, with 13 bases between. The CDR3 has 15 residues. The DNA of the CDR3 is TGTGCCAGCAGTGAATCAGTGGGAGTGGTCGGGGAGCTGTTTTTT. Protein sequence: CASSESVGVVGELFF.

For the CDR3, the DNA is TGTGCCACCCGCCCCGGGGGCACAGATACGCAGTATTTT. It translates to CATRPGGTDTQYF. V gene TRBV3-1 (or the pseudogene TRBV3-2) combines with J gene TRBJ2-3, with D perhaps matching TRBD2 (5 bases). Germline values: CDR1 LGHDT, CDR2 YNNKEL (reference sequence). V lost 10 bases, J lost 1 base, and 12 bases lay in between. CDR3 length equals 13 residues.

The chain couples TRBV20-1 to TRBJ1-6, with D uncertain. The V end lost 5 bases, the J end lost 14 bases, and 10 bases lay between the germline ends. There are 10 residues in the CDR3. Germline-derived CDR1 and CDR2 are DFQATT and SNEGSKA (reference sequence). CDR3 protein: CSAATSTLHF. CDR3 bases: TGCAGTGCTGCGACTTCTACCCTCCACTTT.

This CDR3 is CATASSGNNQPQHF. The CDR3 DNA is TGTGCCACCGCAAGTTCAGGGAACAATCAGCCCCAGCATTTT. The chain combines TRBV24-1 with TRBJ1-5; tentatively, D is TRBD1 (5 bases). The germline V gene encodes CDR1 KGHDR and CDR2 SFDVKD. The V end was cut by 9 bases, the J end by 3 bases, with 14 bases between. There are 14 residues in the CDR3.

V gene TRBV29-1 combines with J gene TRBJ1-4; D is unclear. The germline CDR1 and CDR2 sequences are SQVTM and ANQGSEA. The CDR3 is 13 amino acids. Trimming left V 4 bases short and J 0 bases short, with 6 bases between. This chain's CDR3 is CSVVAATNEKLFF. The DNA for the CDR3 is TGCAGCGTTGTTGCAGCAACTAATGAAAAACTGTTTTTT.

V is TRBV5-1 and J is TRBJ2-1; 8 positions match TRBD1. J was trimmed by 4 bases and V by 2 bases; bases with no gene match: 5. Looked up from germline, CDR1 is SGHRS and CDR2 is YFSETQ. The CDR3 has 15 residues. The CDR3 sequence is CASSFGTGIYNEQFF. As DNA, the CDR3 is TGCGCCAGCAGCTTCGGGACAGGAATATACAATGAGCAGTTCTTC.

This sequence joins TRBV7-9 and TRBJ2-2; 8 bases line up with TRBD1. This CDR3 spans 16 amino acids. V shed 5 bases and J 2 bases; nucleotides not matched to a gene: 7. Germline values: CDR1 SEHNR, CDR2 FQNEAQ (reference sequence). For the CDR3, the DNA is TGTGCCAGCAGCCCAAGGGACAGGTCCAACACCGGGGAGCTGTTTTTT. The encoded protein is CASSPRDRSNTGELFF.

The chain combines TRBV7-3 with TRBJ2-4; 12 bases map to TRBD2. CDR1 is SGHTA and CDR2 is FQGTGA in the germline V gene. CDR3 length: 18 amino acids. V lost 1 base, J lost 1 base, and 5 bases stayed unmatched. CDR3 sequence: CASSLNRLAGGAKNIQYF. The CDR3 nucleotides read TGTGCCAGCAGCTTAAATAGGCTAGCGGGAGGGGCCAAAAACATTCAGTACTTC.

The chain has TRBV28 and TRBJ1-1, with a weak D call TRBD1 (6 bases). Per germline, CDR1 MDHEN and CDR2 SYDVKM. Trimming pared 3 bases from V and 7 bases from J, leaving 21 bases between. The CDR3 totals 16 residues. The CDR3 coding sequence is TGTGCCAGCAGTTTCCGGTGGGGAAAGGGGGAAATTGAAGCTTTCTTT. Residues: CASSFRWGKGEIEAFF. The whole variable domain, filled in from reference TRBV28 and TRBJ1-1, reads DVKVTQSSRYLVKRTGEKVFLECVQDMDHENMFWYRQDPGLGLRLIYFSYDVKMKEKGDIPEGYSVSREKKERFSLILESASTNQTSMYLCASSFRWGKGEIEAFFGQGTRLTVV.

The rearrangement uses TRBV6-1 and TRBJ2-7, with a possible D match to TRBD2 (6 bases). Trimming cost V 1 base and J 0 bases, with 7 bases left between them. The CDR3 extends over 14 amino acids. The germline CDR1 and CDR2 sequences are MNHNS and SASEGT. CDR3 protein: CASSEGEASYEQYF. In nucleotides, the CDR3 is TGTGCCAGCAGTGAAGGGGAGGCCTCCTACGAGCAGTACTTC.

The gene calls are TRBV2 and TRBJ1-4; 12 bases are shared with TRBD1. This CDR3 is 14 amino acids long. Unmatched junction bases numbered 3, after V lost 6 bases and J lost 7 bases. CDR1 is SNHLY and CDR2 is FYNNEI in the germline V gene. The CDR3 DNA reads as TGTGCCAGCAGAGGGACAGGGGGCCGTGAAAAACTGTTTTTT. This sequence encodes CASRGTGGREKLFF.

The chain combines TRBV6-5 with TRBJ2-7; possibly TRBD1 for D (5 bases). Germline CDR1 is MNHEY and CDR2 is SVGAGI. This CDR3 has 13 amino acids. The ends were cut back, 6 bases at V and 2 bases at J, with 11 bases in the middle. The CDR3, as DNA: TGTGCCAGCAGATCGACAGCAACCTACGAGCAGTACTTC. It yields the protein CASRSTATYEQYF.

The V call is TRBV3-1 (or the pseudogene TRBV3-2), the J call TRBJ2-7; D may be TRBD2 (5 bases). Germline assignment: CDR1 LGHDT and CDR2 YNNKEL (reference sequence). The CDR3 runs to 12 residues. Trimming cost V 4 bases and J 2 bases, with 6 bases left between them. CDR3 sequence (DNA): TGTGCCAGCAGCCCTAGCACCTACGAGCAGTACTTC. Its translation: CASSPSTYEQYF.

The chain is built from TRBV7-2 and TRBJ2-1; 7 bases align to TRBD2. The germline gives CDR1 SGHTA, CDR2 FQGNSA. The CDR3 loop spans 16 amino acids. J was trimmed by 0 bases and V by 5 bases; bases with no gene match: 7. Here the CDR3 reads CASSELAIRSYNEQFF. The CDR3 DNA is TGTGCCAGCAGCGAACTAGCGATACGCTCCTACAATGAGCAGTTCTTC.

J is TRBJ2-1 and V is TRBV6-1, with TRBD1 matching over 7 bases. Germline CDR1 is MNHNS and CDR2 is SASEGT. Unmatched junction bases numbered 2, after V lost 2 bases and J lost 1 base. This CDR3 has 15 amino acids. The CDR3 coding sequence is TGTGCCAGCAGTGAACCAGGGGGTTCCTACAATGAGCAGTTCTTC. This encodes CASSEPGGSYNEQFF.

The CDR3 bases are TGTGCCAGCAGCCGAAGGACAGGTCAAAGATCAGAGACCCAGTACTTC. It yields the protein CASSRRTGQRSETQYF. The rearrangement links TRBV11-2 to TRBJ2-5; 7 nucleotides agree with TRBD1. From germline, CDR1 is SGHAT and CDR2 FQNNGV. Trimming at V came to 5 bases and at J to 4 bases, leaving 13 bases not matched to a gene. The CDR3 is made up of 16 amino acids.

The CDR3 is CASSLAGTGGYTF. CDR3 nucleotide sequence: TGTGCCAGCAGCTTGGCCGGGACAGGTGGCTACACCTTC. The genes are TRBV7-9 and TRBJ1-2; 8 bases are a match to TRBD1. The CDR3 runs 13 residues. CDR1 SEHNR and CDR2 FQNEAQ come from the germline V gene (reference sequence). Trimming at V came to 3 bases and at J to 7 bases, leaving 4 bases not matched to a gene. Combining the CDR3 with reference TRBV7-9 and TRBJ1-2 gives the whole variable domain DTGVSQNPRHKITKRGQNVTFRCDPISEHNRLYWYRQTLGQGPEFLTYFQNEAQLEKSRLLSDRFSAERPKGSFSTLEIQRTEQGDSAMYLCASSLAGTGGYTFGSGTRLTVV.